This TCR beta chain was recovered during a study of control samples from healthy donors and cancer patients. Germline-derived CDR1 and CDR2 are SEHNR and FQNEAQ (reference sequence). V lost 1 base to trimming and J lost 1 base; unmatched junction nucleotides: 3. The CDR3 extends over 17 amino acids. Only in-frame clones appear in the TCRdb table, and some are missing; sequencing was by immunoSEQ multiplex PCR. The table includes 150,000 to 200,000 clones, around 90% detected once. The sample was blood. This TCR was sampled from a woman in her forties or fifties in good health. The rearrangement uses TRBV7-9 and TRBJ2-7; 14 bases are shared with TRBD2. In DNA form, the CDR3 reads TGTGCCAGCAGCTTAGGGACTAGCGGGAGGCGGTCCTACGAGCAGTACTTC. It translates to CASSLGTSGRRSYEQYF.